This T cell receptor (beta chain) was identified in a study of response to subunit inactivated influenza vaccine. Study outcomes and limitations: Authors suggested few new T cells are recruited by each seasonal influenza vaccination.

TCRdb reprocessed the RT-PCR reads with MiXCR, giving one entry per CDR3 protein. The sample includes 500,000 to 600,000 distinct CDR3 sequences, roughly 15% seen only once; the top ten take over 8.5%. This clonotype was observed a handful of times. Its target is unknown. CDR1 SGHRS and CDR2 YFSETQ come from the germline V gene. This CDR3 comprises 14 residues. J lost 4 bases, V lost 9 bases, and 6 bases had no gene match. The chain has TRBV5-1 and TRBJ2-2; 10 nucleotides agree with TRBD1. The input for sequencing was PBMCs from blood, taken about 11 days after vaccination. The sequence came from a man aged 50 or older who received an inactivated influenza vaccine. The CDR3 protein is CAIRQGASTGELFF. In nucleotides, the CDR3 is TGCGCCATTCGACAGGGGGCCAGCACCGGGGAGCTGTTTTTT. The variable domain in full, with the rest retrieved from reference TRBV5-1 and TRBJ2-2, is KAGVTQTPRYLIKTRGQQVTLSCSPISGHRSVSWYQQTPGQGLQFLFEYFSETQRNKGNFPGRFSGRQFSNSRSEMNVSTLELGDSALYLCAIRQGASTGELFFGEGSRLTVL.